This T cell receptor (beta chain) was documented in a study of naive and memory T cell subsets. Two oligonucleotides, mixed equimolar, formed the beta constant-region primer covering TRBC1 and TRBC2. Nested alpha and beta constant-region primers with the SP2 primer drove four PCR rounds on ligated cDNA. TCRdb re-analysed the UMI-ligation and nested PCR reads in MiXCR, keeping a single row per CDR3 protein. The sample has around 130,000 distinct CDR3 sequences; around 35% are singletons. The V and J ends lost 6 bases and 6 bases, in that order; junction bases with no gene match: 12. This CDR3 has 15 amino acids. This clonotype was picked up a small number of times.

Sample: central memory CD4+ T cells from blood. The rearrangement joins TRBV12-3 or TRBV12-4 to TRBJ2-3, with 7 bases that match TRBD2. The TCR comes from a human donor in good health. The DNA for the CDR3 is TGTGCCAGCAGCCTAGCGGCCCCTCGTTCGGATACGCAGTATTTT. This encodes CASSLAAPRSDTQYF.